A selection of T cell receptor beta chains follows, all from one sample in a study of blood T cell repertoires in COVID-19. This table comes from immunoSEQ multiplex PCR, and its TCRdb copy is limited to in-frame clones, with some not included. The sample holds roughly 240,000 clones, around 78% seen once. Sequencing was done on a sample of peripheral blood. Receptors originate from a man in his 60s who had recovered from COVID-19. CDR3s include the opening cysteine and the closing phenylalanine or tryptophan. The D gene is left open where the match is weak. Where a row states a size, it is once, few, many or the class of an expanded clone; other rows omit it.

few TRBJ2-2 TRBD2 TRBV5-1 19 TGCGCCAGCAGCCAAAAACTAGCGGGAGGGTCATCCGACACCGGGGAGCTGTTTTTT CASSQKLAGGSSDTGELFF
once TRBJ2-7 TRBD1 TRBV7-6 15 TGTGCCAGCAGCTTGTCCTGGACAGGGCGAAACGAGCAGTACTTC CASSLSWTGRNEQYF
. TRBJ2-7 . TRBV19 10 TGTGCCAGTAGTGCATGCGGGCAGTACTTC CASSACGQYF
. TRBJ1-1 . TRBV5-8 14 TGTGCCAGCAGCTTCATCAGGTTGAACACTGAAGCTTTCTTT CASSFIRLNTEAFF
few TRBJ1-1 TRBD1 TRBV18 12 TGTGCCAGCTCAACCGGACAGGGTAAAGCTTTCTTT CASSTGQGKAFF
. TRBJ2-4 . TRBV2 15 TGTGCCAGCAGGGGAGGGTCCAGGGGGCGAAACATTCAGTACTTC CASRGGSRGRNIQYF
once TRBJ2-3 TRBD2 TRBV5-1 15 TGCGCCAGCAGCTTGGGACTAGCGGGCCCAGATACGCAGTATTTT CASSLGLAGPDTQYF
. TRBJ2-2 TRBD2 TRBV2 15 TGTGCCAGCAGGCGGCTAGCGGGGGGGACCGGGGAGCTGTTTTTT CASRRLAGGTGELFF
. TRBJ2-3 . TRBV6-1 14 TGTGCCAGCAGTGAAGGGGGCTGGACAGATACGCAGTATTTT CASSEGGWTDTQYF
. TRBJ2-1 TRBD2 TRBV5-4 15 TGTGCCAGCAGGGCGGGAGGACCCACCTACAATGAGCAGTTCTTC CASRAGGPTYNEQFF
. TRBJ1-5 TRBD1 TRBV4-1 16 TGCGCCAGCAGCCAAGATCTGGGACAGGGGTATCAGCCCCAGCATTTT CASSQDLGQGYQPQHF
many TRBJ1-4 TRBD1 TRBV28 15 TGTGCCAGCAGTTCCCGAGGGACAGGGGTTGAAAAACTGTTTTTT CASSSRGTGVEKLFF
. TRBJ2-1 TRBD2 TRBV7-2 15 TGTGCCAGCAGCTATGGCGGTCTAGCGGGCAATGAGCAGTTCTTC CASSYGGLAGNEQFF
few TRBJ1-1 TRBD1 TRBV10-2 14 TGCGCCAGCAGTGGACAGGGAAAGAACACTGAAGCTTTCTTT CASSGQGKNTEAFF
. TRBJ2-5 . TRBV28 16 TGTGCCAGCAGTCCATCCGTAGGGGGGGTGGAAGAGACCCAGTACTTC CASSPSVGGVEETQYF
. TRBJ2-1 TRBD2 TRBV5-8 14 TGTGCCAGCAGCTCCGGACTAGCGGGCAATGAGCAGTTCTTC CASSSGLAGNEQFF
. TRBJ1-2 TRBD1 TRBV15 17 TGTGCCACCAGCAGAGCGGGACCGGGACAGGGGAACTATGGCTACACCTTC CATSRAGPGQGNYGYTF
. TRBJ2-1 TRBD2 TRBV4-1 16 TGCGCCAGCAGCCAGAGCCCAGCGGGATTCTACAATGAGCAGTTCTTC CASSQSPAGFYNEQFF
. TRBJ2-3 TRBD2 TRBV5-1 16 TGCGCCAGCAGCTTGGGACTAGCGGGAGTTACAGATACGCAGTATTTT CASSLGLAGVTDTQYF
. TRBJ1-4 . TRBV3-1/TRBV3-2 14 TGTGCCAGCAGCCAACGGGGGAGCAATGAAAAACTGTTTTTT CASSQRGSNEKLFF
. TRBJ2-5 . TRBV5-4 14 TGTGCCAGCAGCCAACCTAGCGTACAAGAGACCCAGTACTTC CASSQPSVQETQYF
once TRBJ1-1 . TRBV11-2 12 TGTGCCAGCAGCCCCCCCCTTCCCGAAGCTTTCTTT CASSPPLPEAFF
few TRBJ1-1 TRBD1 TRBV7-6 15 TGTGCCAGCAGCGAGGGGACAGGGGAGATCACTGAAGCTTTCTTT CASSEGTGEITEAFF
. TRBJ2-7 TRBD1 TRBV6-5 15 TGTGCCAGCACTCCCCTAACAGGGGCCTCCTACGAGCAGTACTTC CASTPLTGASYEQYF
few TRBJ1-6 . TRBV5-1 14 TGCGCCAGCAGCTTGACGCCAGATAATTCACCCCTCCACTTT CASSLTPDNSPLHF
. TRBJ1-2 . TRBV5-6 15 TGTGCCAGCAGCTTGGACGGCAGGGGAGAACGCGGCTACACCTTC CASSLDGRGERGYTF